The present T cell receptor beta chain was sequenced within a study of T-cell memory formation after mild COVID-19. The TCR alpha and TCR beta cDNA libraries, bearing sample barcodes and UMIs, were generated by 5'RACE using constant-segment primers. Using its own MiXCR run on the 5' RACE reads, TCRdb lists one record per CDR3 protein. The table shows 250,000 to 400,000 distinct CDR3 sequences, with 13% to 15% occurring only once. Trimming cost V 5 bases and J 4 bases, with 24 bases left between them. The CDR3 has 17 residues. Germline V lookup: CDR1 SEHNR, CDR2 FQNEAQ (reference sequence). Sequencing was performed on PBMCs or a T cell subset sorted from them (not recorded which). The receptor was isolated from a man younger than 35 who had mild COVID-19 (a few samples of this study predate the infection). Cell type and time point are not known. The V gene is TRBV7-9, the J gene TRBJ2-7; possible D gene TRBD2, 6 bases. The DNA of the CDR3 is TGTGCCAGCAGCCGCCAAGGTTGGGGGGTAAGGACGTACGAGCAGTACTTC. It translates to CASSRQGWGVRTYEQYF.